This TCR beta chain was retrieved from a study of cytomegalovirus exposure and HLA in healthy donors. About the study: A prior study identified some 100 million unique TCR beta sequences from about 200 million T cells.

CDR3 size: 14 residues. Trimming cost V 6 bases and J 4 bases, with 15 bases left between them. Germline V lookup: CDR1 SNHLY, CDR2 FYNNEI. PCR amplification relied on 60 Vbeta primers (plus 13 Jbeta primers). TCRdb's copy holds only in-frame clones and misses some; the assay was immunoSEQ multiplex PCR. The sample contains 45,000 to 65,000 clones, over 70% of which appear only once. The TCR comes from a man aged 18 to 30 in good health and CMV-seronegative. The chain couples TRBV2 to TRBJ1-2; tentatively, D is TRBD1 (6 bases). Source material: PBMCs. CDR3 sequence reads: CASRDSLRGYGYTF. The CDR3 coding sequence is TGTGCCAGCAGGGACAGTCTGAGGGGCTATGGCTACACCTTC. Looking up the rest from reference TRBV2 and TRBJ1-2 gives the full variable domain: EPEVTQTPSHQVTQMGQEVILRCVPISNHLYFYWYRQILGQKVEFLVSFYNNEISEKSEIFDDQFSVERPDGSNFTLKIRSTKLEDSAMYFCASRDSLRGYGYTFGSGTRLTVV.